Here is one TCR beta chain with its context. The data belong to a study of blood T cell repertoires in COVID-19. Study-level background: From T cells, B-cell-depleted T cells, or PBMCs came the material, which was cDNA or gDNA.

In the original workflow: Reference gene primer amplification in the assay estimated nucleated cell counts. Profiled with immunoSEQ multiplex PCR; TCRdb holds only in-frame clones, not every one. Clone size and the V and J calls come from that table; the DNA yielded D and trimming. The repertoire holds tens of thousands of clones, with 90% to 95% as singletons. Germline V CDR1 and CDR2: MNHEY, SVGEGT. CDR3 length: 13 amino acids. The germline V and J ends were trimmed by 2 bases and 4 bases, with 8 bases remaining between them. The clonotype was recovered from a man aged 45-65 years with active COVID-19. The J gene is TRBJ1-2, the V gene TRBV6-2 or TRBV6-3, with D possibly TRBD1 on 5 matching bases. The specimen was peripheral blood. CDR3 nucleotides: TGTGCCAGCAGTTACGCGGGGACCTATGGCTACACCTTC. Protein: CASSYAGTYGYTF.